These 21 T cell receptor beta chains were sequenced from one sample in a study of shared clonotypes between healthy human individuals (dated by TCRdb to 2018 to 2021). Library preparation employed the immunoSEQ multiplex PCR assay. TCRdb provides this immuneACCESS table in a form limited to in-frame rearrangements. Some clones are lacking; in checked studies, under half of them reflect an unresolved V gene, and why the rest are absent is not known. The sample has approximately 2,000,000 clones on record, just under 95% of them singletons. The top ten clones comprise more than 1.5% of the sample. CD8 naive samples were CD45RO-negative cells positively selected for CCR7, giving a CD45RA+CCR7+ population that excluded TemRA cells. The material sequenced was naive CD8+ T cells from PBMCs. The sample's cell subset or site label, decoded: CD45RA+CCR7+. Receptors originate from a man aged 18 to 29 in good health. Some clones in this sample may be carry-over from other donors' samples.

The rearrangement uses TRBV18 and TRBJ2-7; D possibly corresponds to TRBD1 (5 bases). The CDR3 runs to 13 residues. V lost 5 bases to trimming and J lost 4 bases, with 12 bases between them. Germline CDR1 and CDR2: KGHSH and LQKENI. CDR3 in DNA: TGTGCCAGCTCAGGGCAGGGCGATTACGAGCAGTACTTC. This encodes CASSGQGDYEQYF.

This CDR3 reads CASSTPDGRSSGNTIYF. The CDR3 nucleotides are TGTGCCAGCAGCACCCCGGACGGACGGTCCTCTGGAAACACCATATATTTT. J is TRBJ1-3 and V is TRBV7-9; D is undetermined. Germline loops: CDR1 SEHNR, CDR2 FQNEAQ (reference sequence). This CDR3 region has 17 residues. V was trimmed by 5 bases and J by 0 bases, leaving 17 bases between them.

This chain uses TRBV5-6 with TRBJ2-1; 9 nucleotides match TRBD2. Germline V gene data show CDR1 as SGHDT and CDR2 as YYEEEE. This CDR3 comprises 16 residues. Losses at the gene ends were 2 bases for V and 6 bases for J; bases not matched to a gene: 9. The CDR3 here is CASSLSRLAVSNEQFF. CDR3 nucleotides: TGTGCCAGCAGCTTATCTAGACTAGCGGTTAGCAATGAGCAGTTCTTC. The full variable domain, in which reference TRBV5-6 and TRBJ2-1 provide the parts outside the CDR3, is DAGVTQSPTHLIKTRGQQVTLRCSPKSGHDTVSWYQQALGQGPQFIFQYYEEEERQRGNFPDRFSGHQFPNYSSELNVNALLLGDSALYLCASSLSRLAVSNEQFFGPGTRLTVL.

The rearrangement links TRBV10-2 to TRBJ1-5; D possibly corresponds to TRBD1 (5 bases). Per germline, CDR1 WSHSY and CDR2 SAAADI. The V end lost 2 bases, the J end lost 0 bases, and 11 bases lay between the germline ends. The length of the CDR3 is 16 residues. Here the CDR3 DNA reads TGCGCCAGCAGTGAGCAACAGGAATATAGCAATCAGCCCCAGCATTTT. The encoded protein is CASSEQQEYSNQPQHF.

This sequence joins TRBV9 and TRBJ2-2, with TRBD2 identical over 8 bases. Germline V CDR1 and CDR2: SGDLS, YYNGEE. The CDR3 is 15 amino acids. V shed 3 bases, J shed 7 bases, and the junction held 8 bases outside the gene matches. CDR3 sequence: CASSASGTRHGELFF. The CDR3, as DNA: TGTGCCAGCAGCGCCTCCGGGACTAGACACGGGGAGCTGTTTTTT.

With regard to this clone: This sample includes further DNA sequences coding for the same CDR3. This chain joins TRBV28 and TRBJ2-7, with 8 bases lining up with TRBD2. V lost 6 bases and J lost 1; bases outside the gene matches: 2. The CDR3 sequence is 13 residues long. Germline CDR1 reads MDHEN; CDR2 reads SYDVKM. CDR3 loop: CASRTGGSYEQYF. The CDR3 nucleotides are TGTGCCAGCAGAACGGGAGGGTCCTACGAGCAGTACTTC.

As DNA, the CDR3 is TGTGCCAGTGTTGGCATTAGGGACAGGGTGGACGCCTACGAGCAGTACTTC. It is translated as CASVGIRDRVDAYEQYF. The genes are TRBV25-1 and TRBJ2-7, with 9 bases identical to TRBD1. Germline lookup yields CDR1 MGHDK and CDR2 SYGVNS. V dropped 9 bases and J dropped 2; count of bases not matched to a gene: 17. The CDR3 has 17 amino acids.

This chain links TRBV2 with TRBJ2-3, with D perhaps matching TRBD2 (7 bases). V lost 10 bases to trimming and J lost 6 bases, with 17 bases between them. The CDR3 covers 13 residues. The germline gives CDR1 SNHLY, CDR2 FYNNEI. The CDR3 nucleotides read TGTGCCAAAGCTAGCGGACAGACGGATACGCAGTATTTT. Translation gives CAKASGQTDTQYF.

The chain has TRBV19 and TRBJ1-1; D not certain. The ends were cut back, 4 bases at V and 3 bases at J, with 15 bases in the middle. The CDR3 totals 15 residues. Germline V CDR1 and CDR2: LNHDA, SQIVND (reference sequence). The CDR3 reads CASSTRRWMDTEAFF. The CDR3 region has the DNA TGTGCCAGTAGTACCCGACGGTGGATGGACACTGAAGCTTTCTTT.

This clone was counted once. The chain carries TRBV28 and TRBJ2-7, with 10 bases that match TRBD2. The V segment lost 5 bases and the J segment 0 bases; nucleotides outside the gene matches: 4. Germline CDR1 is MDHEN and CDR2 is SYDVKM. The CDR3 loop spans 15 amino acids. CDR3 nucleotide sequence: TGTGCCAGCAGTCGACCTAGCGGGAGCTCCTACGAGCAGTACTTC. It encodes CASSRPSGSSYEQYF.

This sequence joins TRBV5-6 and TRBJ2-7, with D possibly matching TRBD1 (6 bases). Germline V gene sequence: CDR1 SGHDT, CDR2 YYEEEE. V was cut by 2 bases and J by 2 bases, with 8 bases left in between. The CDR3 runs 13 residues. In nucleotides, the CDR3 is TGTGCCAGCAGCTTCTCAGGGGCCTACGAGCAGTACTTC. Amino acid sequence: CASSFSGAYEQYF.

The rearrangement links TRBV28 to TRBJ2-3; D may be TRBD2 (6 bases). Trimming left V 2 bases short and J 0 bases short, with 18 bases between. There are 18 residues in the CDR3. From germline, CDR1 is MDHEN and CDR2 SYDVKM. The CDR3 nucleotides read TGTGCCAGCAGTTTACCACTCAGGGTAGCGGCAAGCACAGATACGCAGTATTTT. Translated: CASSLPLRVAASTDTQYF.

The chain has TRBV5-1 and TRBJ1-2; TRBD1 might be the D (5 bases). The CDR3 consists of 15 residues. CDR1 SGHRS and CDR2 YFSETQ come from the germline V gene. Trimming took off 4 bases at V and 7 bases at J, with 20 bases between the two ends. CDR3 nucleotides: TGCGCCAGCAGCCTATCGACCGGGGCCTTCCCTGGCTACACCTTC. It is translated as CASSLSTGAFPGYTF.

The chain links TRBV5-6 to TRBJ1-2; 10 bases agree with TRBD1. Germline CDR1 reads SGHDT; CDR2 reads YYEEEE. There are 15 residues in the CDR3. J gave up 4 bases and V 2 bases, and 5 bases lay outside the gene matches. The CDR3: CASSLPRDRGYGYTF. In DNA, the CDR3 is TGTGCCAGCAGCTTACCCCGGGACAGGGGCTATGGCTACACCTTC.

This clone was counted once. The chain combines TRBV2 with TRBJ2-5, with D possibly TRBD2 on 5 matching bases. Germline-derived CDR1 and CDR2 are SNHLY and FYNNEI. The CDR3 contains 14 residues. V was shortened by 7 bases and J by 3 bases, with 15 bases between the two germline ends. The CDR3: CASTTGSREETQYF. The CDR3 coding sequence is TGTGCCAGCACCACGGGGTCCAGAGAAGAGACCCAGTACTTC.

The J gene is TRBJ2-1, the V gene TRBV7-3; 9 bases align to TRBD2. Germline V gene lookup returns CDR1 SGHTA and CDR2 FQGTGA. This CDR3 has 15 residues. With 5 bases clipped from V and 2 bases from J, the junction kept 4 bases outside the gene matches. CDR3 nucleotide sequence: TGTGCCAGCAGCACAGCGGGAGGAGCCTACAATGAGCAGTTCTTC. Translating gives CASSTAGGAYNEQFF.

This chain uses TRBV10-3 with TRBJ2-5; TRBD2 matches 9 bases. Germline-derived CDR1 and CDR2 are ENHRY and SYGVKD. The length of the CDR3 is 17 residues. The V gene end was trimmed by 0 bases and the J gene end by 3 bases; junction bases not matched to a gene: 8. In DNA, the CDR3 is TGTGCCATCAGTGAGTCGGCTAGCGGGGCTCCTAAAGAGACCCAGTACTTC. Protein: CAISESASGAPKETQYF.

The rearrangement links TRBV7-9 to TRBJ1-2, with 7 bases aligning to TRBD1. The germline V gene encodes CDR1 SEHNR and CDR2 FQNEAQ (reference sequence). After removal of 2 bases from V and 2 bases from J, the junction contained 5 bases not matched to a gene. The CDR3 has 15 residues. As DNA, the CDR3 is TGTGCCAGCAGCTTATCAGGGGGGGCGAACTATGGCTACACCTTC. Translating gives CASSLSGGANYGYTF.

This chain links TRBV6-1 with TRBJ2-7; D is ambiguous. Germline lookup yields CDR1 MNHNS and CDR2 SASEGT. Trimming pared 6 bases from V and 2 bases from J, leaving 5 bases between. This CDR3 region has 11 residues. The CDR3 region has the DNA TGTGCCAGCAGCCTCACCTACGAGCAGTACTTC. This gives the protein CASSLTYEQYF.

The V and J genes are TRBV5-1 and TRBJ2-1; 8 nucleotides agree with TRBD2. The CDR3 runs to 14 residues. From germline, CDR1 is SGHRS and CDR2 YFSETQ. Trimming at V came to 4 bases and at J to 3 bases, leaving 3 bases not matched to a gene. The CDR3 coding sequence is TGCGCCAGCAGCCAGACTAGCGTCTACAATGAGCAGTTCTTC. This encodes CASSQTSVYNEQFF.

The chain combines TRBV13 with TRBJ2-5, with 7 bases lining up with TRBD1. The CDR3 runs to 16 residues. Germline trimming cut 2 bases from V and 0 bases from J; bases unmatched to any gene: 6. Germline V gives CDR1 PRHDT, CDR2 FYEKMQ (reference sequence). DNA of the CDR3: TGTGCCAGCAGCTTACTTCGACAGGGTAACCAAGAGACCCAGTACTTC. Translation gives CASSLLRQGNQETQYF.